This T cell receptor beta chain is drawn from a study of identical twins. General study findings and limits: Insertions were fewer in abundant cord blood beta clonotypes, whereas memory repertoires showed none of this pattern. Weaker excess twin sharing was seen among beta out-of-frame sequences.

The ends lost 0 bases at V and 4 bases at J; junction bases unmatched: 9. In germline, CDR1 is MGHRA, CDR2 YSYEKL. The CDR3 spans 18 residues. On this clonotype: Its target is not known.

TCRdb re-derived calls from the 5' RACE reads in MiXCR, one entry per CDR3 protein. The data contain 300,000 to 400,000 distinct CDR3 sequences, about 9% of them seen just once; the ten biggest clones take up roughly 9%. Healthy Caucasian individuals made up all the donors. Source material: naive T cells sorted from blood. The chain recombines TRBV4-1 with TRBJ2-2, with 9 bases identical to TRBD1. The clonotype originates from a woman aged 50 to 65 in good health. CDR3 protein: CASSQDQFPGQGTGELFF. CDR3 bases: TGCGCCAGCAGCCAAGACCAATTTCCGGGACAGGGCACCGGGGAGCTGTTTTTT.